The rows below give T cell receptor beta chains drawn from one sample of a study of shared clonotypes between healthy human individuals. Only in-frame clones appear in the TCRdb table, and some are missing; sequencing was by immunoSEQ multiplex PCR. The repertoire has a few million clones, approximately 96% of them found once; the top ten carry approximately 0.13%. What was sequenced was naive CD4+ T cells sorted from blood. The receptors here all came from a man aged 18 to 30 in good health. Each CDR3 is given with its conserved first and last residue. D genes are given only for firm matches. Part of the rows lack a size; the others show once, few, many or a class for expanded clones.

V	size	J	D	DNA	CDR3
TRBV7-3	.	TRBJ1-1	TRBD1	TGTGCCAGCAGCGGAGAAGACAGGGGAGCACGGGAAGCTTTCTTT	CASSGEDRGAREAFF
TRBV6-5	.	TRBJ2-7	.	TGTGCCAGCAGCCTGAGCCCCAGGGACGACTACGAGCAGTACTTC	CASSLSPRDDYEQYF
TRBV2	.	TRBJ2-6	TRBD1	TGTGCCAGCAGTCTCCAAGGGACAGGGGGCGCTGGTGGGGCCAACGTCCTGACTTTC	CASSLQGTGGAGGANVLTF
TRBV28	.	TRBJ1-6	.	TGTGCCAGCAGTTTCCTGAGCTCCTATAATTCACCCCTCCACTTT	CASSFLSSYNSPLHF
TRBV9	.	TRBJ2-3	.	TGTGCCAGCAGCGCAGGGCGGACCATTTGGGGCCCAGATACGCAGTATTTT	CASSAGRTIWGPDTQYF
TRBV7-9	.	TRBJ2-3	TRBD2	TGTGCCAGCAGCCCTGGACTAGCTAGAGATACGCAGTATTTT	CASSPGLARDTQYF
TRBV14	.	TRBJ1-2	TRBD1	TGTGCCAGCAGCCAAGACAGGGGGTATGGCTACACCTTC	CASSQDRGYGYTF
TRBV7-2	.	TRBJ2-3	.	TGTGCCAGCAGCCCGAAGACGGGAGATACGCAGTATTTT	CASSPKTGDTQYF
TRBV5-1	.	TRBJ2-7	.	TGCGCCAGCAGCTTGTTCGGAGCGTATAGCTACGAGCAGTACTTC	CASSLFGAYSYEQYF
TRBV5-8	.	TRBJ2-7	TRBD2	TGTGCCAGCAGCTTGATTAGCGGGGGGGCCGCCGAGCAGTACTTC	CASSLISGGAAEQYF
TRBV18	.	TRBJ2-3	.	TGTGCCAGCTCGCGGGACTCCACAGATACGCAGTATTTT	CASSRDSTDTQYF
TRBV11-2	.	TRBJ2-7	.	TGTGCCAGCAGCTTAGTTGGGTACTCCTACGAGCAGTACTTC	CASSLVGYSYEQYF
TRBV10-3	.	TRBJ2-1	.	TGTGCCATCAGTATCGGGACCCTCGGCTACAATGAGCAGTTCTTC	CAISIGTLGYNEQFF
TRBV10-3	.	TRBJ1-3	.	TGTGCCATCAGTGGATCTGTTTCAGGGGCTGGAAACACCATATATTTT	CAISGSVSGAGNTIYF
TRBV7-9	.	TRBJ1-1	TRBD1	TGTGCCAGCAGCGTAGACAGGGTGGAATTCAACACTGAAGCTTTCTTT	CASSVDRVEFNTEAFF
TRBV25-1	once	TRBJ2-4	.	TGTGCCAGCAGTGACTCTAGGGCGGACATTCAGTACTTC	CASSDSRADIQYF
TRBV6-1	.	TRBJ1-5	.	TGTGCCAGCCTCCGGTCCCTCAATCAGCCCCAGCATTTT	CASLRSLNQPQHF
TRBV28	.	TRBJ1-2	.	TGTGCCAGCAGTTTATACGGGAACTATGGCTACACCTTC	CASSLYGNYGYTF
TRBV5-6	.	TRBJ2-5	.	TGTGCCAGCAGCTTCCGGGGAACGGGCCAAGAGACCCAGTACTTC	CASSFRGTGQETQYF
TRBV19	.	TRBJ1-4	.	TGTGCCAGTAGACCCCGGAATGGGGCAACTAATGAAAAACTGTTTTTT	CASRPRNGATNEKLFF
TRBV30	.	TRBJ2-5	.	TGTGCCGGGGGTAGGACGAAAGAGACCCAGTACTTC	CAGGRTKETQYF
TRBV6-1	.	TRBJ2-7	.	TGTGCCAGCAGTGAAGCGCTTCTGTTAGGCCTGCTGGAACCCTACGAGCAGTACTTC	CASSEALLLGLLEPYEQYF
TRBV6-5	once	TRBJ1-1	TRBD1	TGTGCCAGCGCCCAGGACAGGGGAATGAACACTGAAGCTTTCTTT	CASAQDRGMNTEAFF
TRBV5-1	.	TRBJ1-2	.	TGCGCCAGCAGCTTGGGGACGGCCCTCCAAGGCTACACCTTC	CASSLGTALQGYTF
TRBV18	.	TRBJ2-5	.	TGTGCCAGCTCACCACCGGTACGGGAGACCCAGTACTTC	CASSPPVRETQYF
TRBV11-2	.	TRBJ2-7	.	TGTGCCACGGAGGCTGAATCCTACGAGCAGTACTTC	CATEAESYEQYF
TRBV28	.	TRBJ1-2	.	TGTGCCAGCAGGCTCAACGGTGGCTACACCTTC	CASRLNGGYTF
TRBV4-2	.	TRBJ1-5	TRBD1	TGTGCCAGCAGCCAGAGGACCGGGACAGGGGACAATCAGCCCCAGCATTTT	CASSQRTGTGDNQPQHF
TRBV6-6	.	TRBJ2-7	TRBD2	TGTGCCAGCAGCCCAGAGCGGGGGCTAACCTACGAGCAGTACTTC	CASSPERGLTYEQYF
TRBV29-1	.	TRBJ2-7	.	TGCAGCGTTGTCCGGGACCTAGGGGCCTACGAGCAGTACTTC	CSVVRDLGAYEQYF
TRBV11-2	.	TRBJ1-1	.	TGTGCCAGCACCCACCTGGGGCAGAGGATTGAAGCTTTCTTT	CASTHLGQRIEAFF
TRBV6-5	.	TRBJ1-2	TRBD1	TGTGCCAGCAAAATGCACGGACAGGAAAAGGATGGCTACACCTTC	CASKMHGQEKDGYTF
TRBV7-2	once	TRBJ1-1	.	TGTGCCAGCATTCGTAGTTCGAAGGCTTTCTTT	CASIRSSKAFF
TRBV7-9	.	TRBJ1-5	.	TGTGCCAGCAGCGTAGAAGGGGGTGGGCAGCCCCAGCATTTT	CASSVEGGGQPQHF
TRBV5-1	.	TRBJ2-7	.	TGCGCCAGCAGCTTGGATGGGATCACCTACGAGCAGTACTTC	CASSLDGITYEQYF
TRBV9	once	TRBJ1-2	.	TGTGCCAGCAGCGTAGTGGTTCCCAGGGGCTATGGCTACACCTTC	CASSVVVPRGYGYTF
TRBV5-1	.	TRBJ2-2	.	TGCGCCAGCGTCAGCTTCGAGGGGAACACCGGGGAGCTGTTTTTT	CASVSFEGNTGELFF
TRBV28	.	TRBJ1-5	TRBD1	TGTGCCAGCAGTCAGGGGGGTAGCAATCAGCCCCAGCATTTT	CASSQGGSNQPQHF
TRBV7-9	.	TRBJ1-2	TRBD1	TGTGCCAGCAGCTTAACACAGGGGAACTATGGCTACACCTTC	CASSLTQGNYGYTF
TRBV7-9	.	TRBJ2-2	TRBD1	TGTGCCAGCAGTAGTTGGACAGGGGGCACCGGGGAGCTGTTTTTT	CASSSWTGGTGELFF
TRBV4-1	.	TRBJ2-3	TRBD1	TGCGCCAGCAGCCGACAGGGTCAGGCAGATACGCAGTATTTT	CASSRQGQADTQYF
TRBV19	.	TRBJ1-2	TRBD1	TGTGCCAGTAGCGGGACAGGGGAGTTTCTAAGAGATGGCTACACCTTC	CASSGTGEFLRDGYTF
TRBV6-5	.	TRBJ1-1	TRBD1	TGTGCCACGTCGGGACAGATGAACACTGAAGCTTTCTTT	CATSGQMNTEAFF
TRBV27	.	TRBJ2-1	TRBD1	TGTGCCAGCAGACGTCGGACAGGGGATAATGAGCAGTTCTTC	CASRRRTGDNEQFF
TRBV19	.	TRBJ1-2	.	TGTGCCAGTATTCAGGACGGGCGGCTCTCTAACTATGGCTACACCTTC	CASIQDGRLSNYGYTF
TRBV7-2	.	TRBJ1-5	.	TGTGCCAGCAGCCCAGACCCGGGCAATCAGCCCCAGCATTTT	CASSPDPGNQPQHF
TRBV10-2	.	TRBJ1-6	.	TGCGCCAGCAGTGAGTCTTTATGGGGGCGAGGATCGTATAATTCACCCCTCCACTTT	CASSESLWGRGSYNSPLHF
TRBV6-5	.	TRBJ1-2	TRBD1	TGTGCCAGCAGAACGCAGGGGGTGACGGGTGGCTACACCTTC	CASRTQGVTGGYTF
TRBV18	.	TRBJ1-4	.	TGTGCCAGCTCACTTCAGGGGAGGTCTAATGAAAAACTGTTTTTT	CASSLQGRSNEKLFF
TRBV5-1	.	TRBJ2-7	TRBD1	TGCGCCAGCAGCTCTACCCCAAGGGACAGGGGTTCCTACGAGCAGTACTTC	CASSSTPRDRGSYEQYF
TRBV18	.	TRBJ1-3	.	TGTGCCAGCTCACCTACAGGGTTGACTGGAAACACCATATATTTT	CASSPTGLTGNTIYF
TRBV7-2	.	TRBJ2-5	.	TGTGCCAGCAGCCGAGCCGGGACCGTAAAGGAGACCCAGTACTTC	CASSRAGTVKETQYF
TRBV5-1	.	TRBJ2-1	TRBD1	TGCGCCAGCAGCTTGGGCCCCCCGGGACAGGGGAGTGAGCAGTTCTTC	CASSLGPPGQGSEQFF
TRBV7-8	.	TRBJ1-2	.	TGTGCCAGCAGCTTAGCGGACAGAGACTATGGCTACACCTTC	CASSLADRDYGYTF
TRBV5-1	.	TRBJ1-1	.	TGCGCCAGCAGCTTGGTGGAAAGGAACACTGAAGCTTTCTTT	CASSLVERNTEAFF